The 31 T cell receptor beta chains presented below share a single source sample, sequenced in a study of regulatory T cells in long-lasting Graves disease. TCR beta libraries were built with iRepertoire HTBI primers and Arm-PCR of CDR3 regions. TCRdb called the multiplex PCR reads again in MiXCR, with one record for every CDR3 protein. In the table there are 400,000 to 650,000 distinct CDR3 sequences, around 16% of which are singletons. As to time point: newly diagnosed GD, antithyroid drugs for less than 3 months. Isolated PBMC RNA provided the starting material for the TCR library. Another study also made use of these data, one on T cells in Graves' hyperthyroidism and ophthalmopathy.

Sequencing used peripheral blood mononuclear cells (PBMCs), obtained at new diagnosis, from a patient treated with antithyroid drugs. These receptor sequences come from a woman aged 35-65 years with Graves disease.

The chain carries TRBV12-3 or TRBV12-4 and TRBJ1-5; maybe TRBD1 (5 bases). Deletions cut 5 bases from V and 9 bases from J, with 17 bases between. The CDR3 runs to 14 residues. CDR3 residues: CASSGTGDYRPQHF. The CDR3 DNA sequence: TGTGCCAGCAGTGGGACGGGGGACTATCGGCCCCAGCATTTT.

This clonotype has more than one count but fewer than ten. The rearrangement joins TRBV29-1 to TRBJ2-7, with D maybe TRBD1 (5 bases). The germline CDR1 and CDR2 sequences are SQVTM and ANQGSEA. Trimming took 4 bases from V and 2 from J, leaving 9 bases between them. This CDR3 contains 12 residues. The CDR3 protein is CSVGAGTYEQYF. The CDR3, as DNA: TGCAGCGTTGGGGCAGGGACCTACGAGCAGTACTTC.

The chain recombines TRBV5-4 with TRBJ2-2; the D is unclear. This CDR3 is 13 amino acids long. V lost 6 bases and J 5 bases, leaving 11 bases between the germline ends. Germline assignment: CDR1 SGHNT and CDR2 YYREEE (reference sequence). Here the CDR3 reads CASTNRETGELFF. Here the CDR3 DNA reads TGTGCCAGCACCAATAGGGAAACCGGGGAGCTGTTTTTT.

This clonotype was seen at least ten times. The chain has TRBV4-1 and TRBJ1-1, with D tentatively TRBD1 (5 bases). Trimming cost V 2 bases and J 3 bases, with 7 bases left between them. Germline V gene sequence: CDR1 MGHRA, CDR2 YSYEKL. This CDR3 is 13 amino acids long. This CDR3 reads CASSQPQDTEAFF. In nucleotides, the CDR3 is TGCGCCAGCAGCCAACCACAGGACACTGAAGCTTTCTTT.

This clonotype came up a few times. V is TRBV2 and J is TRBJ2-3; tentatively, D is TRBD1 (5 bases). V gave up 7 bases and J gave up 8 bases, with 19 bases separating them. Germline V lookup: CDR1 SNHLY, CDR2 FYNNEI. The CDR3 is made up of 14 amino acids. CDR3 amino acids: CASIGHPGSGTQYF. DNA of the CDR3: TGTGCCAGCATCGGACACCCAGGCTCAGGTACGCAGTATTTT.

This clonotype was seen only a few times. This could be a read error, since a much larger clone is one nucleotide away. The rearrangement joins TRBV2 to TRBJ2-2; 7 nucleotides agree with TRBD2. Germline-derived CDR1 and CDR2 are SNHLY and FYNNEI. CDR3 size: 17 residues. CDR3 DNA sequence: TGTGCCAGCAGCGGGGGAGGAAGCGGGGTTGTCACCGGGGAGCCGTTTTTT. Protein sequence: CASSGGGSGVVTGEPFF.

About this clonotype itself: Given a much more abundant clone one base away, this may be a read error. The chain joins TRBV30 to TRBJ1-3; D perhaps matches TRBD1 (6 bases). CDR1 is GTSNPN, CDR2 SVGIG, per germline (reference sequence). Deletions cut 7 bases from V and 3 bases from J, with 10 bases between. This CDR3 region has 12 residues. Here the CDR3 DNA reads TGTGCCTTCAAGGGGGATGGAAACACCATATATTTT. Its protein product is CAFKGDGNTIYF. Combining the CDR3 with reference TRBV30 and TRBJ1-3 gives the whole variable domain SQTIHQWPATLVQPVGSPLSLECTVEGTSNPNLYWYRQAAGRGLQLLFYSVGIGQISSEVPQNLSASRPQDRQFILSSKKLLLSDSGFYLCAFKGDGNTIYFGEGSWLTVV.

The chain recombines TRBV14 with TRBJ2-3; tentatively, D is TRBD2 (5 bases). Trimming stripped 1 base from V and 6 bases from J, with 11 bases between. The CDR3 contains 14 residues. Germline loops: CDR1 SGHDN, CDR2 FVKESK. CDR3 region: CASSQVLAYDTQYF. The CDR3 DNA is TGTGCCAGCAGCCAAGTTCTAGCATACGATACGCAGTATTTT.

This clonotype has a count of ten or more. This chain links TRBV2 with TRBJ1-1, with TRBD1 as a possible D gene (5 bases). The CDR3 runs 12 residues. The germline V gene has CDR1 SNHLY and CDR2 FYNNEI. The V gene lost 7 bases and the J gene lost 10 bases, with 16 bases spanning the gap. DNA for the CDR3: TGTGCCAGCATCGGCCGGGGGGACCTAGCTTTCTTT. It encodes CASIGRGDLAFF. Supplemented by reference TRBV2 and TRBJ1-1, the full variable domain reads EPEVTQTPSHQVTQMGQEVILRCVPISNHLYFYWYRQILGQKVEFLVSFYNNEISEKSEIFDDQFSVERPDGSNFTLKIRSTKLEDSAMYFCASIGRGDLAFFGQGTRLTVV.

This clonotype was recorded many times. V is TRBV5-1 and J is TRBJ1-6, with a possible D match to TRBD1 (5 bases). The germline CDR1 and CDR2 sequences are SGHRS and YFSETQ. V gave up 0 bases and J gave up 0 bases, with 13 bases separating them. This CDR3 is 18 amino acids long. The CDR3 reads CASSLEGTEFSYNSPLHF. The CDR3 nucleotides are TGCGCCAGCAGCTTGGAGGGGACGGAATTCTCCTATAATTCACCCCTCCACTTT. Together with reference TRBV5-1 and TRBJ1-6, the CDR3 gives the full variable domain: KAGVTQTPRYLIKTRGQQVTLSCSPISGHRSVSWYQQTPGQGLQFLFEYFSETQRNKGNFPGRFSGRQFSNSRSEMNVSTLELGDSALYLCASSLEGTEFSYNSPLHFGNGTRLTVT.

This clonotype was found a few times. The chain links TRBV19 to TRBJ1-1, with unresolved D. Trimming removed 7 bases at V and 1 base at J, with 10 bases between. The V gene's germline CDR1 is LNHDA and CDR2 SQIVND (reference sequence). There are 13 residues in the CDR3. In DNA, the CDR3 is TGTGCCAGTACCCCGCGGGAGAACACTGAAGCTTTCTTT. Translation gives CASTPRENTEAFF.

Ten or more counts support this clonotype. The chain is built from TRBV10-3 and TRBJ1-2; D is unclear. The CDR3 spans 14 residues. V was pared by 0 bases and J by 5 bases, with 10 bases between. The germline CDR1 and CDR2 sequences are ENHRY and SYGVKD. CDR3 residues: CAISESKQLYGYTF. The CDR3 DNA is TGTGCCATCAGTGAGTCGAAGCAGCTGTATGGCTACACCTTC.

This clonotype was seen ten or more times. The chain carries TRBV18 and TRBJ1-2; no firm D call. The CDR3 has 13 amino acids. In germline, CDR1 is KGHSH, CDR2 LQKENI. Trimming left V 2 bases short and J 3 bases short, with 7 bases between. CDR3 amino acids: CASSPNVDYGYTF. In nucleotides, the CDR3 is TGTGCCAGCTCACCAAACGTAGACTATGGCTACACCTTC.

This clonotype was found many times. The rearrangement uses TRBV7-9 and TRBJ1-1; 7 nucleotides align to TRBD1. The CDR3 length is 19 residues. The germline gives CDR1 SEHNR, CDR2 FQNEAQ (reference sequence). V gave up 5 bases and J gave up 0 bases; unmatched junction bases: 18. In DNA, the CDR3 is TGTGCCAGCAGCCCTGGCATCGGCAGGGGGAGAGTAATGAACACTGAAGCTTTCTTT. It yields the protein CASSPGIGRGRVMNTEAFF.

This clonotype was observed at least ten times. This chain links TRBV18 with TRBJ2-2; a weak D match, TRBD2 (5 bases). This CDR3 region has 15 residues. V lost 3 bases and J 6 bases, leaving 14 bases between the germline ends. CDR1 is KGHSH and CDR2 is LQKENI in the germline V gene. CDR3 in DNA: TGTGCCAGCTCACCGGGAGCCCAAAACGCCGGGGAGCTGTTTTTT. This sequence encodes CASSPGAQNAGELFF. The full variable domain, rest sourced from reference TRBV18 and TRBJ2-2, is NAGVMQNPRHLVRRRGQEARLRCSPMKGHSHVYWYRQLPEEGLKFMVYLQKENIIDESGMPKERFSAEFPKEGPSILRIQQVVRGDSAAYFCASSPGAQNAGELFFGEGSRLTVL.

The chain combines TRBV3-1 with TRBJ2-7, with 8 bases fitting TRBD2. Germline-derived CDR1 and CDR2 are LGHDT and YNNKEL (reference sequence). The CDR3 is 19 residues long. V lost 4 bases, J lost 4 bases, and 21 bases stayed unmatched. The CDR3 spells CASSRLGELAVPGGYEQYF. CDR3 DNA: TGTGCCAGCAGCCGCCTTGGGGAACTAGCGGTCCCCGGGGGGTACGAGCAGTACTTC.

This clonotype was detected ten times or more. This may be a read error, as it is one base from a much larger clone. The J gene is TRBJ2-7, the V gene TRBV3-1; D is undetermined. Trimming removed 1 base from V and 6 bases from J, with 4 bases in between. Germline values: CDR1 LGHDT, CDR2 YNNKEL (reference sequence). CDR3 size: 11 residues. The CDR3 here is CASSQASEQYF. As DNA, the CDR3 is TGTGCCAGCAGCCAAGCCTCCGAGCAGTACTTC.

The chain has TRBV29-1 and TRBJ2-7, with TRBD1 matching 9 bases. V lost 4 bases and J lost 7; bases outside the gene matches: 5. The CDR3 is 12 residues long. The germline CDR1 and CDR2 sequences are SQVTM and ANQGSEA. CDR3 loop: CSVVGQGYEQYF. DNA of the CDR3: TGCAGCGTTGTTGGACAGGGGTATGAGCAGTACTTC.

V is TRBV2 and J is TRBJ1-4, with a possible D match to TRBD1 (5 bases). Germline CDR1 is SNHLY and CDR2 is FYNNEI. V shed 0 bases and J shed 6 bases, with 14 bases lying between them. The CDR3 has 16 amino acids. CDR3 residues: CASSEAPGQGYEKLFF. The CDR3 DNA reads TGTGCCAGCAGTGAAGCGCCCGGACAAGGGTATGAAAAACTGTTTTTT.

The DNA of the CDR3 is TGCAGTGCTTTTGTTGGGGACACCGGGGAGCTGTTTTTT. Translating gives CSAFVGDTGELFF. The chain joins TRBV20-1 to TRBJ2-2; no clear D gene. Trimming took off 5 bases at V and 3 bases at J, with 10 bases between the two ends. This CDR3 spans 13 amino acids. CDR1 DFQATT and CDR2 SNEGSKA come from the germline V gene (reference sequence).

This clonotype was seen at least ten times. The V and J genes are TRBV20-1 and TRBJ1-2; TRBD1 might be the D (6 bases). Trimming removed 0 bases from V and 6 bases from J, with 20 bases in between. The CDR3 is made up of 16 amino acids. The germline CDR1 and CDR2 sequences are DFQATT and SNEGSKA (reference sequence). CDR3 DNA sequence: TGCAGTGCTAGAGATACGAAACAGGGTATTGGGGATGGCTACACCTTC. This sequence encodes CSARDTKQGIGDGYTF.

CDR3 protein: CASSQSLGSSSYEQYF. CDR3 nucleotide sequence: TGTGCCAGCAGCCAGTCATTGGGTAGCTCATCCTACGAGCAGTACTTC. V gene TRBV3-1 combines with J gene TRBJ2-7, with D unclear. V lost 3 bases and J 1 base, leaving 16 bases between the germline ends. Germline values: CDR1 LGHDT, CDR2 YNNKEL (reference sequence). The CDR3 is 16 residues long.

This clonotype occurred many times. J is TRBJ1-2 and V is TRBV30; 9 bases are shared with TRBD1. The V segment lost 5 bases and the J segment 8 bases; nucleotides outside the gene matches: 3. This CDR3 region has 11 residues. CDR1 is GTSNPN, CDR2 SVGIG, per germline (reference sequence). CDR3 residues: CAWWTGVGYTF. CDR3 nucleotide sequence: TGTGCCTGGTGGACAGGGGTCGGCTACACCTTC.

With regard to this clonotype: The junction and the germline gene differ at one end; a read error may be behind it. The chain carries TRBV19 and TRBJ2-2; 13 nucleotides align to TRBD2. In germline, CDR1 is LNHDA, CDR2 SQIVND (reference sequence). The CDR3 covers 14 residues. As DNA, the CDR3 is TGTGCCAGTATAGGGACTAGCGGGACCGGGGAGCCGTTTTTT. Protein: CASIGTSGTGEPFF.

This sequence joins TRBV10-3 and TRBJ1-2; 7 nucleotides agree with TRBD1. The CDR3 extends over 14 amino acids. Germline trimming cut 6 bases from V and 2 bases from J; bases unmatched to any gene: 6. Germline CDR1 and CDR2: ENHRY and SYGVKD. This CDR3 is CAISYRDSNYGYTF. The DNA for the CDR3 is TGTGCCATCAGCTATCGGGACAGCAACTATGGCTACACCTTC.

The chain carries TRBV20-1 and TRBJ1-6; 8 nucleotides align to TRBD1. Unmatched junction bases numbered 7, after V lost 3 bases and J lost 6 bases. Germline-derived CDR1 and CDR2 are DFQATT and SNEGSKA (reference sequence). This CDR3 spans 15 amino acids. For the CDR3, the DNA is TGCAGTGCTAGGCGGGGACAGGCGGTTAATTCACCCCTCCACTTT. Translation: CSARRGQAVNSPLHF.

This clonotype showed up many times. The chain joins TRBV20-1 to TRBJ2-7; TRBD2 is a possible D gene (6 bases). The V end lost 4 bases, the J end lost 6 bases, and 19 bases lay between the germline ends. The germline V gene encodes CDR1 DFQATT and CDR2 SNEGSKA (reference sequence). The CDR3 runs to 14 residues. The CDR3 region has the DNA TGCAGTGCTATCCCTTTGGGGGGTGGGAGCGAGCAGTACTTC. Encoded protein: CSAIPLGGGSEQYF.

In the case of this clonotype: This could be a read error, since a much larger clone is one nucleotide away. This chain joins TRBV5-1 and TRBJ2-3; 8 bases match TRBD2. Germline lookup yields CDR1 SGHRS and CDR2 YFSETQ. There are 15 residues in the CDR3. CDR3 residues: CASSLSGGSTDMQYF. Here the CDR3 DNA reads TGTGCCAGCAGCCTCAGCGGGGGCAGCACAGATATGCAGTATTTT.

With respect to this clonotype: Mismatch with germline at one junction end may stem from a read error. The chain couples TRBV12-3 or TRBV12-4 to TRBJ1-4, with 7 bases fitting TRBD1. The CDR3 runs 12 residues. The CDR3 sequence is CASSFSSTGRHF. In nucleotides, the CDR3 is TGTGCCAGCAGTTTTTCATCGACAGGGAGACATTTT.

This clonotype has more than one count but fewer than ten. Since a much larger clone is just one base distant, this may be a read error. The V call is TRBV3-1, the J call TRBJ1-1; tentative D call: TRBD1 (5 bases). The CDR3 sequence is 15 residues long. The ends were cut back, 3 bases at V and 0 bases at J, with 11 bases in the middle. Germline CDR1 reads LGHDT; CDR2 reads YNNKEL (reference sequence). Here the CDR3 DNA reads TGTGCCAGCAGCCAGTCGGGGGACTTGAACACTGAAGCTTTCTTT. Translating gives CASSQSGDLNTEAFF.

This clonotype was seen a single time. Given a much more abundant clone one base away, this may be a read error. The genes are TRBV7-9 and TRBJ2-1; unclear D gene. Germline lookup yields CDR1 SEHNR and CDR2 FQNEAQ (reference sequence). The CDR3 spans 15 residues. V was shortened by 3 bases and J by 10 bases, with 19 bases between the two germline ends. CDR3: CASSFWRMGTYEQFF. The DNA of the CDR3 is TGTGCCAGCAGCTTCTGGCGGATGGGTACCTACGAGCAGTTCTTC. Full variable domain (remainder filled in from reference TRBV7-9 and TRBJ2-1): DTGVSQNPRHKITKRGQNVTFRCDPISEHNRLYWYRQTLGQGPEFLTYFQNEAQLEKSRLLSDRFSAERPKGSFSTLEIQRTEQGDSAMYLCASSFWRMGTYEQFFGPGTRLTVL.